The 26 T cell receptor beta chains below all came from one sample that was sequenced in a study of control samples from healthy donors and cancer patients. TCRdb's table, derived via immunoSEQ multiplex PCR, lists solely in-frame clones and lacks some. Among around 94,000 clones listed, 92% were seen once. The source material was blood. The receptor set was obtained from a young woman in good health.

The J gene is TRBJ1-1, the V gene TRBV7-2; maybe TRBD1 (6 bases). V shed 5 bases and J shed 4 bases, with 20 bases lying between them. CDR1 and CDR2 from the germline V gene are SGHTA and FQGNSA. The length of the CDR3 is 16 residues. CDR3 region: CASSLRPGAFRTEAFF. CDR3 bases: TGTGCCAGCAGCCTAAGGCCGGGGGCTTTTCGCACTGAAGCTTTCTTT.

V gene TRBV4-1 combines with J gene TRBJ2-2, with 9 positions matching TRBD1. In germline, CDR1 is MGHRA, CDR2 YSYEKL. The CDR3 runs 17 residues. V was pared by 4 bases and J by 5 bases, with 11 bases of the junction left unmatched. The CDR3 reads CASSRYTGGALTGELFF. The CDR3 DNA is TGCGCCAGCAGCCGGTACACAGGGGGCGCCTTGACCGGGGAGCTGTTTTTT.

V usage is TRBV27 and J usage is TRBJ1-1, with TRBD1 identical over 10 bases. Germline V gene lookup returns CDR1 MNHEY and CDR2 SMNVEV (reference sequence). This CDR3 has 19 amino acids. V shed 1 base and J 1 base; nucleotides not matched to a gene: 12. In DNA form, the CDR3 reads TGTGCCAGCAGTTTATTCGCGTATAAGACAGGGGGCCCGAACACTGAAGCTTTCTTT. Translation gives CASSLFAYKTGGPNTEAFF.

This rearrangement joins TRBV5-1 to TRBJ2-7, with D possibly TRBD2 on 6 matching bases. The CDR3 covers 15 residues. V lost 5 bases and J lost 4, with 19 bases in between. Germline loops: CDR1 SGHRS, CDR2 YFSETQ. This CDR3 is CASRVQEGLSYEQYF. The CDR3, as DNA: TGCGCCAGCAGGGTACAGGAGGGCCTTTCGTACGAGCAGTACTTC.

The gene calls are TRBV7-9 and TRBJ2-7; either TRBD1 or TRBD2 may fit D (5 bases each). There are 11 residues in the CDR3. Germline V gene sequence: CDR1 SEHNR, CDR2 FQNEAQ (reference sequence). V was cut by 5 bases and J by 5 bases, with 7 bases left in between. In nucleotides, the CDR3 is TGTGCCAGCAGCCCGGGGCACGAGCAGTACTTC. Protein sequence: CASSPGHEQYF.

V gene TRBV6-5 combines with J gene TRBJ1-4; D is unclear. This CDR3 region has 15 residues. V lost 5 bases and J 8 bases, leaving 18 bases between the germline ends. CDR1 is MNHEY and CDR2 is SVGAGI in the germline V gene. CDR3 residues: CASSRTGIEGEKLFF. DNA of the CDR3: TGTGCCAGCAGTAGAACCGGGATAGAGGGAGAAAAACTGTTTTTT.

This chain links TRBV30 with TRBJ1-5; D gene ambiguous. The CDR3 sequence is 15 residues long. V was trimmed by 0 bases and J by 4 bases, leaving 13 bases between them. Per germline, CDR1 GTSNPN and CDR2 SVGIG (reference sequence). The CDR3 nucleotides are TGTGCCTGGAGTGTAGGGTCAGTGACTAATCAGCCCCAGCATTTT. This translates into CAWSVGSVTNQPQHF. The full variable domain, in which reference TRBV30 and TRBJ1-5 provide the parts outside the CDR3, is SQTIHQWPATLVQPVGSPLSLECTVEGTSNPNLYWYRQAAGRGLQLLFYSVGIGQISSEVPQNLSASRPQDRQFILSSKKLLLSDSGFYLCAWSVGSVTNQPQHFGDGTRLSIL.

This chain links TRBV27 with TRBJ2-1, with D perhaps assigned TRBD1 or TRBD2 (5 bases each). This CDR3 spans 16 amino acids. Germline CDR1 reads MNHEY; CDR2 reads SMNVEV (reference sequence). Trimming pared 11 bases from V and 4 bases from J, leaving 24 bases between. In DNA, the CDR3 is TGTGCCCCCGAGTCCCGGGGCAGCGGTAAATACAATGAGCAGTTCTTC. Protein: CAPESRGSGKYNEQFF.

The CDR3 is CAISAGLAGGNSYNEQFF. CDR3 DNA: TGTGCCATCAGTGCCGGACTAGCGGGAGGTAACTCCTACAATGAGCAGTTCTTC. V is TRBV10-3 and J is TRBJ2-1, with 14 bases fitting TRBD2. Trimming took 4 bases from V and 0 from J; bases not matched to a gene: 5. From germline, CDR1 is ENHRY and CDR2 SYGVKD. The CDR3 extends over 18 amino acids.

The J gene is TRBJ2-1, the V gene TRBV12-3 or TRBV12-4, with 10 bases fitting TRBD2. V lost 3 bases and J lost 10; bases outside the gene matches: 0. The CDR3 totals 12 residues. The CDR3 protein is CASSFSGREQFF. As DNA, the CDR3 is TGTGCCAGCAGTTTTAGCGGGAGGGAGCAGTTCTTC.

This chain connects TRBV19 to TRBJ1-2, with D unresolved. The length of the CDR3 is 15 residues. V was cut by 8 bases and J by 2 bases, with 18 bases left in between. Germline V gives CDR1 LNHDA, CDR2 SQIVND (reference sequence). The CDR3 DNA reads TGTGCCAGTCAAGCCTATCCGGCAGCCAACTATGGCTACACCTTC. This translates into CASQAYPAANYGYTF.

The V call is TRBV5-1, the J call TRBJ1-4; 9 positions match TRBD1. Germline V gives CDR1 SGHRS, CDR2 YFSETQ. With V trimmed by 7 bases and J by 8 bases, 3 bases remained unmatched. The CDR3 totals 12 residues. CDR3 bases: TGCGCCAGCTCGGGACAGGGAGAAAAACTGTTTTTT. This encodes CASSGQGEKLFF. Based on the CDR3 plus reference TRBV5-1 and TRBJ1-4, the full variable domain is KAGVTQTPRYLIKTRGQQVTLSCSPISGHRSVSWYQQTPGQGLQFLFEYFSETQRNKGNFPGRFSGRQFSNSRSEMNVSTLELGDSALYLCASSGQGEKLFFGSGTQLSVL.

V and J are TRBV10-3 and TRBJ2-7; 9 bases are a match to TRBD1. After removal of 3 bases from V and 3 bases from J, the junction contained 3 bases not matched to a gene. From germline, CDR1 is ENHRY and CDR2 SYGVKD. The CDR3 is 14 residues long. CDR3 DNA: TGTGCCATCAGTGAAGGGACAGGGAACTACGAGCAGTACTTC. It encodes CAISEGTGNYEQYF.

The CDR3 region has the DNA TGTGCCAGCAGCTTAAAATGGCTTCGAGGAGAGCTGTTTTTT. It yields the protein CASSLKWLRGELFF. The chain employs TRBV13 and TRBJ2-2; D uncertain. Germline CDR1 and CDR2: PRHDT and FYEKMQ (reference sequence). This CDR3 spans 14 amino acids. V lost 2 bases and J 11 bases, leaving 15 bases between the germline ends. Full variable domain (missing parts from reference TRBV13 and TRBJ2-2): AAGVIQSPRHLIKEKRETATLKCYPIPRHDTVYWYQQGPGQDPQFLISFYEKMQSDKGSIPDRFSAQQFSDYHSELNMSSLELGDSALYFCASSLKWLRGELFFGEGSRLTVL.

Only one count was recorded for this clone. This chain joins TRBV28 and TRBJ1-4; 8 bases map to TRBD1. The CDR3 sequence is 16 residues long. Germline V gene data show CDR1 as MDHEN and CDR2 as SYDVKM. The junction had 9 bases not matched to a gene; V was cut back by 4 bases and J by 5 bases. The chain's CDR3 is CASSWGQEGWNEKLFF. The CDR3 coding sequence is TGTGCCAGCAGTTGGGGACAGGAGGGGTGGAATGAAAAACTGTTTTTT.

The chain links TRBV27 to TRBJ2-3, with 8 bases matching TRBD2. The CDR3 sequence is 15 residues long. Losses at the gene ends were 5 bases for V and 6 bases for J; bases not matched to a gene: 10. Germline V gene data show CDR1 as MNHEY and CDR2 as SMNVEV (reference sequence). The CDR3 loop reads CASSPTGGWEDTQYF. The DNA for the CDR3 is TGTGCCAGCAGTCCTACGGGAGGGTGGGAGGATACGCAGTATTTT.

The chain recombines TRBV29-1 with TRBJ1-6; 7 bases agree with TRBD1. This CDR3 spans 13 amino acids. V trimming: 3 bases; J trimming: 5 bases; junction bases outside the gene matches: 1. Germline CDR1 and CDR2: SQVTM and ANQGSEA. The CDR3 reads CSVDTGDNSPLHF. As DNA, the CDR3 is TGCAGCGTTGACACAGGGGATAATTCACCCCTCCACTTT.

This clone showed up just once. The chain recombines TRBV29-1 with TRBJ2-5; 8 nucleotides align to TRBD1. This CDR3 is built from 15 residues. With V trimmed by 2 bases and J by 7 bases, 12 bases remained unmatched. The germline V gene encodes CDR1 SQVTM and CDR2 ANQGSEA. The CDR3 loop reads CSVEPIRQGRGTQYF. In nucleotides, the CDR3 is TGCAGCGTTGAACCTATTCGACAGGGGCGAGGGACCCAGTACTTC. The full variable domain, with the rest looked up from reference TRBV29-1 and TRBJ2-5, is SAVISQKPSRDICQRGTSLTIQCQVDSQVTMMFWYRQQPGQSLTLIATANQGSEATYESGFVIDKFPISRPNLTFSTLTVSNMSPEDSSIYLCSVEPIRQGRGTQYFGPGTRLLVL.

With regard to this clone: The sample carries other DNA sequences with the same CDR3. CDR3 DNA: TGTGCCAGTAGTGGGGGGGGGAGCAATCAGCCCCAGCATTTT. It translates to CASSGGGSNQPQHF. V is TRBV19 and J is TRBJ1-5; D possibly corresponds to TRBD1 (5 bases). Germline V gene lookup returns CDR1 LNHDA and CDR2 SQIVND (reference sequence). The V and J ends lost 5 bases and 1 base respectively, with 9 bases between them. The CDR3 loop spans 14 amino acids.

The chain employs TRBV7-2 and TRBJ2-4; D not certain. The V gene lost 7 bases and the J gene lost 5 bases, with 18 bases spanning the gap. This CDR3 comprises 15 residues. Germline V CDR1 and CDR2: SGHTA, FQGNSA. CDR3 in amino acids: CASIPRPPGQNIQYF. CDR3 in DNA: TGTGCCAGCATCCCCCGACCTCCGGGCCAAAACATTCAGTACTTC.

V gene TRBV15 combines with J gene TRBJ1-2; the match to TRBD1 covers 7 bases. The V segment lost 7 bases and the J segment 3 bases; nucleotides outside the gene matches: 11. The V gene's germline CDR1 is LNHNV and CDR2 YYDKDF (reference sequence). This CDR3 region has 15 residues. The CDR3 DNA sequence: TGTGCCACCACAATAGGGGGCGCTAGGGACTATGGCTACACCTTC. It encodes CATTIGGARDYGYTF. Complete variable domain (other parts from reference TRBV15 and TRBJ1-2): DAMVIQNPRYQVTQFGKPVTLSCSQTLNHNVMYWYQQKSSQAPKLLFHYYDKDFNNEADTPDNFQSRRPNTSFCFLDIRSPGLGDTAMYLCATTIGGARDYGYTFGSGTRLTVV.

The chain uses TRBV6-5 and TRBJ1-6, with D maybe TRBD1 (5 bases). Germline CDR1 and CDR2: MNHEY and SVGAGI. This CDR3 is 16 amino acids long. With 0 bases removed from V and 6 bases from J, the gap between germline ends came to 12 bases. CDR3 protein: CASSYSSGVGNSPLHF. As DNA, the CDR3 is TGTGCCAGCAGTTACTCGTCGGGGGTTGGTAATTCACCCCTCCACTTT.

V and J are TRBV11-3 and TRBJ1-1; weak D call: TRBD1 (5 bases). In germline, CDR1 is SGHNT, CDR2 YENEEA. The V and J ends lost 1 base and 4 bases respectively, with 16 bases between them. The CDR3 consists of 16 residues. The CDR3 DNA sequence: TGTGCCAGCAGCTTAGCCTCTGCCGGGGCAGCCACTGAAGCTTTCTTT. It codes for CASSLASAGAATEAFF.

This chain links TRBV3-1 (or the pseudogene TRBV3-2) with TRBJ2-7; D is unclear. Trimming stripped 1 base from V and 0 bases from J, with 7 bases between. The CDR3 runs 14 residues. CDR1 is LGHDT, CDR2 YNNKEL, per germline (reference sequence). In DNA, the CDR3 is TGTGCCAGCAGCCAAGGAGTCATCTCCTACGAGCAGTACTTC. This translates into CASSQGVISYEQYF.

V is TRBV5-4 and J is TRBJ2-7; D call uncertain. Trimming took 0 bases from V and 5 from J, leaving 12 bases between them. This CDR3 is built from 14 residues. CDR1 and CDR2 (germline): SGHNT, YYREEE (reference sequence). CDR3 sequence (DNA): TGTGCCAGCAGCTTGGCCCATCAACCCCACGAGCAGTACTTC. Its protein is CASSLAHQPHEQYF. The full variable domain, its missing parts supplied by reference TRBV5-4 and TRBJ2-7, is ETGVTQSPTHLIKTRGQQVTLRCSSQSGHNTVSWYQQALGQGPQFIFQYYREEENGRGNFPPRFSGLQFPNYSSELNVNALELDDSALYLCASSLAHQPHEQYFGPGTRLTVT.

This chain connects TRBV15 to TRBJ1-4; D is unresolved. The CDR3 loop spans 15 amino acids. Germline lookup yields CDR1 LNHNV and CDR2 YYDKDF (reference sequence). Trimming removed 0 bases at V and 7 bases at J, with 12 bases between. The CDR3, as DNA: TGTGCCACCAGCAGAGAAACGGCGGCCGGTGAAAAACTGTTTTTT. It translates to CATSRETAAGEKLFF.